A selection of T cell receptor beta chains follows, all from one sample in a study of glioma-infiltrating T cells after dendritic cell vaccination. The repertoire was sequenced with immunoSEQ multiplex PCR; TCRdb's copy has only in-frame clones and lacks some. The sample includes under 100,000 clones, 75% to 85% of them seen just once. The sequencing used blood, collected before dendritic cell vaccination. The receptors come from a human donor with glioblastoma. CDR3s leave out the opening cysteine and the closing phenylalanine or tryptophan.

J gene,V gene,CDR3 protein
TRBJ1-4,TRBV29-1,SAWDRGRGANEKLF
TRBJ2-3,TRBV11-2,ASSPDDRVNTQY
TRBJ2-2,TRBV7-3,ASSLTSGGNTGELF
TRBJ2-7,TRBV7-2,ASSSTGLYEQY
TRBJ2-7,TRBV5-1,ASSGTGVNYEQY
TRBJ1-4,TRBV5-1,ASSFEGQAELF
TRBJ2-2,TRBV5-1,ASSWTVAGELF
TRBJ2-5,TRBV5-1,ASSPLAGEPQETQY
TRBJ2-1,TRBV7-2,ASRIWTSVYNEQF
TRBJ2-5,TRBV11-2,ASSLGVLAGGETQY
TRBJ2-7,TRBV27,ASSLRAMPAGTGPHEQY
TRBJ1-2,TRBV6-5,ASLRTGGSYGYT
TRBJ2-7,TRBV18,ASSPGLSDEQY
TRBJ1-1,TRBV5-1,ASSFGQAEAF
TRBJ2-2,TRBV19,ASSIKRRLSNTGELF
TRBJ2-1,TRBV7-9,ASSRPGRYNEQF
TRBJ2-7,TRBV30,AWSTRQGTYEQY
TRBJ1-3,TRBV28,ASSEGTASGNTIY
TRBJ2-3,TRBV21-1,ASSTRESGWDTQY
TRBJ2-2,TRBV7-9,ASTPSGVNTGELF
TRBJ1-5,TRBV6-5,ASSLDRGGNQPQH
TRBJ1-1,TRBV30,AWSGILNTEAF
TRBJ2-3,TRBV5-1,ASSLPGDYTDTQY
TRBJ1-4,TRBV18,ASSPPTGINEKLF
TRBJ2-7,TRBV11-2,ASSLRGLEQY
TRBJ2-2,TRBV6-6,ASSPTSTGGGELF
TRBJ1-6,TRBV5-4,ASSWGTGGASYNSPLH
TRBJ2-1,TRBV27,ASSFYRVVDEQF
TRBJ2-7,TRBV21-1,ASSKGMRGSYEQY
TRBJ2-7,TRBV6-4,ASPGHNGEEQY
TRBJ2-3,TRBV7-7,ASSLTLAGGDTQY
TRBJ1-1,TRBV28,ASSLPVRNTEAF
TRBJ2-3,TRBV9,ASSEGRVTDTQY
TRBJ2-1,TRBV11-3,ASSVNGLAGGEYNEQF
TRBJ2-5,TRBV2,ASVLTWYQETQY
TRBJ2-3,TRBV5-1,ASSLQGGTDTQY
TRBJ2-3,TRBV2,ASKRGGTDTQY
TRBJ1-5,TRBV5-1,ASSTGQPNQPQH
TRBJ1-2,TRBV2,ASSRQGLNYGYT
TRBJ1-1,TRBV6-5,ASSSYSKNTEAF
TRBJ1-1,TRBV28,ASSPAGEGRNTEAF
TRBJ1-2,TRBV19,ASSMSHVGGGGYT